What follows are 30 T cell receptor beta chains derived from one specimen sequenced in a study of T cells after yellow fever vaccination (dated by TCRdb to the late 2010s). Library creation used 5' RACE. Sequencing relied on an Illumina HiSeq 2500. The public sequencing data were trimmed at Q25 with fastp and processed into clonotypes with MiXCR by TCRdb, which kept only in-frame beta chains. Entries that share a CDR3 protein sequence are merged under the most common genes and DNA. This sample gives 450,000 to 600,000 distinct CDR3 sequences in total; approximately 15% of them show up just once. Around an eighth of the sample is held by the ten biggest clonotypes. Explained via the paper, the treatment or condition label denotes: live attenuated yellow fever vaccine strain. The sequencing used PBMCs, collected on the day of the yellow fever booster vaccination. The receptors derive from a man between 25 and 39 years old who received the YFV17D yellow fever vaccine.

This clonotype showed up many times. The chain links TRBV3-1 to TRBJ1-1, with D unresolved. The germline CDR1 and CDR2 sequences are LGHDT and YNNKEL (reference sequence). V dropped 0 bases and J dropped 11 bases, with 13 bases sitting between them. This CDR3 contains 13 residues. Written as DNA, the CDR3 is TGTGCCAGCAGCCAAGATCCACTACGCGGCGCTTTCTTT. Its protein product is CASSQDPLRGAFF.

This clonotype was counted a few times. The J gene is TRBJ1-2, the V gene TRBV5-5; 9 bases are a match to TRBD1. The V segment lost 2 bases and the J segment 4 bases; nucleotides outside the gene matches: 9. The CDR3 covers 16 residues. The germline V gene has CDR1 SGHKS and CDR2 YYEKEE (reference sequence). The CDR3 region is CASSFSPGTGTYGYTF. The CDR3 DNA sequence: TGTGCCAGCAGCTTCAGTCCCGGGACAGGGACCTATGGCTACACCTTC.

This clonotype was counted only a few times. This chain joins TRBV5-1 and TRBJ2-7, with TRBD2 matching 8 bases. CDR3 length: 13 amino acids. Germline V gene sequence: CDR1 SGHRS, CDR2 YFSETQ. The ends lost 2 bases at V and 7 bases at J; junction bases unmatched: 5. The CDR3 nucleotides are TGCGCCAGCAGCTTTATACGGGAGGGTGAGCAGTACTTC. Translating it yields CASSFIREGEQYF.

The chain uses TRBV27 and TRBJ2-1; D is perhaps TRBD2 (7 bases). CDR3 length: 18 residues. Germline V gene lookup returns CDR1 MNHEY and CDR2 SMNVEV (reference sequence). Trimming removed 2 bases from V and 0 bases from J, with 17 bases in between. This CDR3 is CASSLRGRGVLSYNEQFF. CDR3 bases: TGTGCCAGCAGTTTAAGGGGGAGGGGAGTCCTCTCCTACAATGAGCAGTTCTTC.

The table lists this clonotype with many counts. The rearrangement links TRBV6-2 or TRBV6-3 to TRBJ2-5, with D maybe TRBD2 (5 bases). V gave up 1 base and J gave up 5 bases, with 8 bases separating them. Looked up from germline, CDR1 is MNHEY and CDR2 is SVGEGT. The CDR3 extends over 13 amino acids. The CDR3, as DNA: TGTGCCAGCAGTTACTTTGGCGGGGAGACCCAGTACTTC. Amino acid sequence: CASSYFGGETQYF.

This clonotype was recorded a few times. This chain joins TRBV12-3 or TRBV12-4 and TRBJ2-1; TRBD2 matches 9 bases. V gave up 8 bases and J gave up 0 bases; unmatched junction bases: 5. CDR3 length equals 15 residues. CDR3 DNA sequence: TGTGCCAGCGGCCGAGCGGGAGGCTCCTACAATGAGCAGTTCTTC. Its translation is CASGRAGGSYNEQFF.

This sequence joins TRBV12-3 or TRBV12-4 and TRBJ1-2, with TRBD1 matching 8 bases. Losses at the gene ends were 6 bases for V and 0 bases for J; bases not matched to a gene: 12. The length of the CDR3 is 17 residues. CDR3 sequence (DNA): TGTGCCAGCAGCCACTTGACAGGGGTGTTGGCTAACTATGGCTACACCTTC. Translated, it gives CASSHLTGVLANYGYTF.

This clonotype was seen more than once but under ten times. CDR3 sequence reads: CASSSGLAGGLTQYF. The CDR3 region has the DNA TGTGCCAGCAGCAGCGGACTAGCGGGAGGTTTGACGCAGTATTTT. The chain couples TRBV3-1 to TRBJ2-3; 14 bases align to TRBD2. This CDR3 spans 15 amino acids. V lost 5 bases to trimming and J lost 9 bases; unmatched junction nucleotides: 7. Germline loops: CDR1 LGHDT, CDR2 YNNKEL (reference sequence).

The J gene is TRBJ2-7, the V gene TRBV20-1; tentatively, D is TRBD2 (7 bases). CDR1 DFQATT and CDR2 SNEGSKA come from the germline V gene (reference sequence). V lost 0 bases, J lost 6 bases, and 18 bases lay in between. CDR3 length: 15 residues. In DNA, the CDR3 is TGCAGTGCTAGAGATTGGCGTCAGGGGAGGGCCGAGCAGTACTTC. The encoded protein is CSARDWRQGRAEQYF.

The J gene is TRBJ2-1, the V gene TRBV11-2; 12 nucleotides line up with TRBD2. Per germline, CDR1 SGHAT and CDR2 FQNNGV. This CDR3 has 16 residues. The J segment lost 8 bases and the V segment lost 0 bases, leaving 5 bases of the junction unmatched. Here the CDR3 DNA reads TGTGCCAGCAGCTTAGACGGGACTAGCGGGTGGTATGAGCAGTTCTTC. It encodes CASSLDGTSGWYEQFF.

This clonotype came up a few times. At one of its ends the junction is not consistent with the germline gene, which may arise from a read error. This chain links TRBV7-7 with TRBJ2-1, with TRBD2 matching 14 bases. Germline CDR1 is SSHAT and CDR2 is FNYEAQ (reference sequence). This CDR3 has 16 amino acids. CDR3 nucleotide sequence: TGTGCTAGCAGCTTAGTGGGGACTAGCGGGAGCGGGGAGCAGTTCTTC. Amino acids: CASSLVGTSGSGEQFF.

This clonotype has a count of ten or more. The J gene is TRBJ2-7, the V gene TRBV12-3 or TRBV12-4, with 7 positions matching TRBD2. Trimming removed 3 bases from V and 3 bases from J; junction bases left unmatched: 5. The length of the CDR3 is 14 residues. The CDR3 loop reads CASSLGLAVYEQYF. CDR3 nucleotides: TGTGCCAGCAGTTTGGGGCTAGCGGTCTACGAGCAGTACTTC.

This clonotype has more than one count but fewer than ten. The chain combines TRBV18 with TRBJ1-2; D gene unclear. Germline CDR1 is KGHSH and CDR2 is LQKENI. Trimming took off 2 bases at V and 6 bases at J, with 13 bases between the two ends. The CDR3 sequence is 14 residues long. CDR3 in amino acids: CASSPSGFDNGYTF. The CDR3 bases are TGTGCCAGCTCACCATCGGGGTTTGATAATGGCTACACCTTC.

V gene TRBV21-1 combines with J gene TRBJ1-2; the table names TRBD1, a call not compared with the DNA. TRBV21-1 is deemed a pseudogene. This CDR3 is built from 16 residues. DNA for the CDR3: TGTGCCAGCTCATGGGGCAGGGTCATAACTAACTATGGCTACACCTTC. The encoded protein is CASSWGRVITNYGYTF.

In DNA, the CDR3 is TGCGCCAGCAGTATGGGACAGGGAGGGGAAAAACTGTTTTTT. Translation gives CASSMGQGGEKLFF. The rearrangement joins TRBV5-1 to TRBJ1-4; TRBD1 aligns across 9 bases. V shed 5 bases, J shed 8 bases, and the junction held 7 bases outside the gene matches. The length of the CDR3 is 14 residues. Looked up from germline, CDR1 is SGHRS and CDR2 is YFSETQ. Complete variable domain (other parts from reference TRBV5-1 and TRBJ1-4): KAGVTQTPRYLIKTRGQQVTLSCSPISGHRSVSWYQQTPGQGLQFLFEYFSETQRNKGNFPGRFSGRQFSNSRSEMNVSTLELGDSALYLCASSMGQGGEKLFFGSGTQLSVL.

This rearrangement joins TRBV18 to TRBJ1-5, with 9 bases aligning to TRBD1. The CDR3 loop spans 15 amino acids. In germline, CDR1 is KGHSH, CDR2 LQKENI. V lost 6 bases, J lost 11 bases, and 14 bases stayed unmatched. CDR3 amino acids: CASSSGTGTSITQHF. Here the CDR3 DNA reads TGTGCCAGCTCCTCCGGGACAGGGACCTCCATCACCCAGCATTTT.

The CDR3 DNA sequence: TGTGCCAGCACCCTACAGGGGGCGAACACTGAAGCTTTCTTT. It translates to CASTLQGANTEAFF. This chain links TRBV5-4 with TRBJ1-1; TRBD1 matches at 9 bases. The CDR3 covers 14 residues. The ends lost 6 bases at V and 1 base at J; junction bases unmatched: 4. Germline V gene lookup returns CDR1 SGHNT and CDR2 YYREEE (reference sequence).

The chain uses TRBV10-3 and TRBJ2-1; a weak D match, TRBD2 (7 bases). The germline gives CDR1 ENHRY, CDR2 SYGVKD. The CDR3 loop spans 14 amino acids. V was trimmed by 4 bases and J by 4 bases, leaving 11 bases between them. CDR3 protein: CAISGGGQYNEQFF. CDR3 coding DNA: TGTGCCATCAGTGGCGGGGGACAATACAATGAGCAGTTCTTC.

This clonotype has more than one count but fewer than ten. The gene calls are TRBV29-1 and TRBJ2-2; 7 bases match TRBD1. J gave up 6 bases and V 6 bases, and 4 bases lay outside the gene matches. Per the germline V gene, CDR1 is SQVTM and CDR2 is ANQGSEA. There are 12 residues in the CDR3. The CDR3 is CSVATGPGELFF. CDR3 coding DNA: TGCAGCGTCGCGACAGGGCCCGGGGAGCTGTTTTTT.

This clonotype was detected a few times. The chain recombines TRBV7-2 with TRBJ1-2; 8 nucleotides match TRBD1. Germline CDR1 is SGHTA and CDR2 is FQGNSA. The CDR3 is made up of 14 amino acids. With V trimmed by 8 bases and J by 7 bases, 12 bases remained unmatched. DNA of the CDR3: TGTGCCAGCCTCGCCCAGGGGGCTGTGGGTGGCTACACCTTC. Protein: CASLAQGAVGGYTF.

This clonotype showed up just a few times. This chain uses TRBV7-2 with TRBJ1-3, with 7 bases lining up with TRBD1. The trim removed 5 bases at V and 4 bases at J, leaving 5 bases unmatched. Germline V lookup: CDR1 SGHTA, CDR2 FQGNSA. This CDR3 has 14 amino acids. CDR3 amino acids: CASSPGTAGNTIYF. CDR3 nucleotides: TGTGCCAGCAGCCCTGGGACAGCAGGAAACACCATATATTTT. The full variable domain, in which reference TRBV7-2 and TRBJ1-3 provide the parts outside the CDR3, is GAGVSQSPSNKVTEKGKDVELRCDPISGHTALYWYRQSLGQGLEFLIYFQGNSAPDKSGLPSDRFSAERTGGSVSTLTIQRTQQEDSAVYLCASSPGTAGNTIYFGEGSWLTVV.

This clonotype was counted only a few times. The chain recombines TRBV20-1 with TRBJ1-4; D not certain. The germline CDR1 and CDR2 sequences are DFQATT and SNEGSKA (reference sequence). Trimming removed 2 bases at V and 0 bases at J, with 7 bases between. This CDR3 has 14 amino acids. In DNA, the CDR3 is TGCAGTGCTAGAAAGGATGCAACTAATGAAAAACTGTTTTTT. This codes for CSARKDATNEKLFF.

This clonotype was found a few times. The chain links TRBV30 to TRBJ2-5; TRBD2 agrees at 11 bases. The junction had 5 bases not matched to a gene; V was cut back by 0 bases and J by 5 bases. CDR1 is GTSNPN and CDR2 is SVGIG in the germline V gene (reference sequence). The CDR3 runs 15 residues. CDR3 nucleotides: TGTGCCTGGAGTGTACTAGCGGGAGAGGGGGAGACCCAGTACTTC. Protein: CAWSVLAGEGETQYF.

This clonotype was counted a few times. The chain joins TRBV20-1 to TRBJ2-3; D possibly matches TRBD1 or TRBD2 (5 bases each). The CDR3 spans 17 residues. The germline V gene encodes CDR1 DFQATT and CDR2 SNEGSKA (reference sequence). Between the trimmed V and J ends, which lost 4 bases and 1 base, there was a span of 21 bases. The CDR3, as DNA: TGCAGTGCTACGCCGGGACCTCTCTCGCCCGGCACAGATACGCAGTATTTT. Translating it yields CSATPGPLSPGTDTQYF.

This clonotype has more than one count but fewer than ten. The chain links TRBV6-1 to TRBJ1-2, with D perhaps matching TRBD1 (5 bases). Between the trimmed V and J ends, which lost 8 bases and 8 bases, there was a span of 18 bases. The CDR3 is 13 amino acids. CDR1 and CDR2 from the germline V gene are MNHNS and SASEGT. The CDR3 reads CASLGVTAGGYTF. DNA for the CDR3: TGTGCCAGCTTGGGGGTAACCGCGGGGGGCTACACCTTC.

This clonotype was seen many times. The chain has TRBV2 and TRBJ1-2; no clear D gene. V shed 6 bases and J shed 8 bases, with 13 bases lying between them. CDR1 is SNHLY, CDR2 FYNNEI, per germline. The CDR3 contains 12 residues. CDR3 DNA sequence: TGTGCCAGCAGCCTCATGGCCCTGGGCTACACCTTC. Translation gives CASSLMALGYTF.

This clonotype was counted only a few times. One base away lies a much larger clone, so this may be a sequencing read error. The gene calls are TRBV5-1 and TRBJ2-5, with D unresolved. Trimming cost V 0 bases and J 4 bases, with 7 bases left between them. CDR1 is SGHRS, CDR2 YFSETQ, per germline. The CDR3 covers 13 residues. The CDR3 protein is CASSLDMGETQYF. CDR3 sequence (DNA): TGCGCCAGCAGCTTGGACATGGGAGAGACCCAGTACTTC.

V usage is TRBV20-1 and J usage is TRBJ2-7; 7 bases map to TRBD1. The CDR3 runs to 14 residues. CDR1 and CDR2 (germline): DFQATT, SNEGSKA (reference sequence). J lost 2 bases, V lost 4 bases, and 8 bases had no gene match. Written as DNA, the CDR3 is TGCAGTGCTATCCCCGGGACAGTAACCTACGAGCAGTACTTC. Protein: CSAIPGTVTYEQYF.

The table lists this clonotype with a few counts. The chain employs TRBV9 and TRBJ2-5, with TRBD2 matching 11 bases. The CDR3 is 17 amino acids. Germline loops: CDR1 SGDLS, CDR2 YYNGEE. J was trimmed by 4 bases and V by 3 bases; bases with no gene match: 11. DNA of the CDR3: TGTGCCAGCAGCGCCGGGACTAGCGGAATTCAAAGAGAGACCCAGTACTTC. It translates to CASSAGTSGIQRETQYF.

The chain has TRBV20-1 and TRBJ1-4; possible D gene TRBD1, 5 bases. Trimming shortened V by 5 bases and J by 5 bases, and 15 bases separated the two germline ends. The CDR3 has 14 residues. Germline V CDR1 and CDR2: DFQATT, SNEGSKA (reference sequence). CDR3 DNA: TGCAGTGCTGCCCTGGTCGGGGGGAATGAAAAACTGTTTTTT. It yields the protein CSAALVGGNEKLFF.